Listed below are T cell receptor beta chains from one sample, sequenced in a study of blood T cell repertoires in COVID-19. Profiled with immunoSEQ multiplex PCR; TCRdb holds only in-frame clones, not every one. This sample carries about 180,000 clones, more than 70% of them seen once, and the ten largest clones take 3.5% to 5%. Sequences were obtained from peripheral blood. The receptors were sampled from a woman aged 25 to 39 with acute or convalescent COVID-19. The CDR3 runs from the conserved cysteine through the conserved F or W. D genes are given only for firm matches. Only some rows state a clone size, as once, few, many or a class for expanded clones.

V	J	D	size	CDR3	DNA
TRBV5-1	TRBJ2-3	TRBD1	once	CATRQGVAETDTQYF	TGCGCCACAAGACAGGGGGTAGCTGAGACAGATACGCAGTATTTT
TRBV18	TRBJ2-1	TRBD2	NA	CASSLAGGDNEQFF	TGTGCCAGCTCACTAGCGGGAGGGGACAATGAGCAGTTCTTC
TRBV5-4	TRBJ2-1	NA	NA	CASSLVQAGNEQFF	TGTGCCAGCAGCCTGGTACAGGCCGGCAATGAGCAGTTCTTC
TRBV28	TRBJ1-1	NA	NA	CASSSPGRPPEAFF	TGTGCCAGCAGTTCACCTGGCAGGCCACCTGAAGCTTTCTTT
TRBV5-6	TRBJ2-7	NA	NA	CASSLGQGYYEQYF	TGTGCCAGCAGCTTGGGGCAGGGCTACTACGAGCAGTACTTC
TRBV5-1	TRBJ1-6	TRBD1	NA	CASRDRPDSPLHF	TGCGCCAGCCGGGACAGGCCGGACTCACCCCTCCACTTT
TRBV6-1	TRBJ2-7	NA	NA	CASSDPEQYF	TGTGCCAGCAGTGACCCGGAGCAGTACTTC
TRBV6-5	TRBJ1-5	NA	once	CASNPYPILNQPQHF	TGTGCCAGCAACCCCTATCCTATTCTCAATCAGCCCCAGCATTTT
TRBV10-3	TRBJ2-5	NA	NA	CAISNEGGTQYF	TGTGCCATCAGTAACGAGGGAGGGACCCAGTACTTC
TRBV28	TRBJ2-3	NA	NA	CASSFRRGLF	TGTGCCAGCAGTTTTCGGAGGGGTCTGTTT
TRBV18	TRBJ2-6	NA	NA	CASSPAITGANVLTF	TGTGCCAGCTCACCAGCGATTACTGGGGCCAACGTCCTGACTTTC
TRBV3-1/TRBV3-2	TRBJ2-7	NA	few	CASSQPTGSSYEQYF	TGTGCCAGCAGCCAGCCCACAGGGAGCTCCTACGAGCAGTACTTC
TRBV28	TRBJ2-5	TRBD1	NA	CASKEQGTQETQYF	TGTGCCAGCAAGGAACAGGGGACCCAAGAGACCCAGTACTTC
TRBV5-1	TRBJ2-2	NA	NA	CASSLTSPTTGELFF	TGCGCCAGCAGCTTAACTAGCCCCACCACCGGGGAGCTGTTTTTT
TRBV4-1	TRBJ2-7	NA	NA	CASSQAGLIYEQYF	TGCGCCAGCAGCCAAGCCGGGTTGATATACGAGCAGTACTTC
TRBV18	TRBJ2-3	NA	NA	CASSPPSADTQYF	TGTGCCAGCTCACCCCCGAGCGCAGATACGCAGTATTTT
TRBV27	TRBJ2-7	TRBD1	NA	CASSLGPKDRTVEQYF	TGTGCCAGCAGTTTGGGCCCCAAGGACAGGACGGTCGAGCAGTACTTC
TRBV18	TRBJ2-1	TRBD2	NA	CASSPFNPGLAEEQFF	TGTGCCAGCTCACCATTTAACCCGGGACTAGCCGAAGAGCAGTTCTTC
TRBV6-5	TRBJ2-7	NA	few	CASRSQGSDEQYF	TGTGCCAGCAGGTCACAGGGCTCCGACGAGCAGTACTTC
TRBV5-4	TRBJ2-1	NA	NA	CASGGANEQFF	TGTGCCAGCGGAGGGGCCAATGAGCAGTTCTTC
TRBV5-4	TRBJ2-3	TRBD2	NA	CASSLTSGNPDTQYF	TGTGCCAGCAGCTTAACTAGCGGGAACCCAGATACGCAGTATTTT
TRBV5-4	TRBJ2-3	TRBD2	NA	CASSLAPGTSVTDTQYF	TGTGCCAGCAGCTTGGCGCCAGGGACTAGCGTTACAGATACGCAGTATTTT
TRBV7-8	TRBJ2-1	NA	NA	CASSPQGYSAHEQFF	TGTGCCAGCAGCCCACAGGGATACTCAGCCCATGAGCAGTTCTTC
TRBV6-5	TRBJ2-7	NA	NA	CASRGGDSVTYEQYF	TGTGCCAGCAGAGGGGGAGACAGCGTAACCTACGAGCAGTACTTC
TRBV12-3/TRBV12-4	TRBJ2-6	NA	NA	CAIIATGANVLTF	TGTGCCATCATAGCGACTGGGGCCAACGTCCTGACTTTC
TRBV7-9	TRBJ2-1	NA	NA	CASSSRTIYNEQFF	TGTGCCAGCAGCTCGCGGACTATCTACAATGAGCAGTTCTTC
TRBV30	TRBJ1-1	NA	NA	CAWSVTGGSIAFF	TGTGCCTGGAGTGTAACGGGGGGCTCGATAGCTTTCTTT
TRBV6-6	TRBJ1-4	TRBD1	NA	CASKGDRQGKLFF	TGTGCCAGCAAGGGGGACAGACAGGGCAAACTTTTTTTT
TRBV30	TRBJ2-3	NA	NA	CATAEVRADTQYF	TGTGCAACAGCAGAAGTGAGGGCAGATACGCAGTATTTT
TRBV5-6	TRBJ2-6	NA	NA	CASGVSGANVLTF	TGTGCCAGTGGAGTTTCTGGGGCCAACGTCCTGACTTTC
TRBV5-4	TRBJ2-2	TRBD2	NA	CASSPGLATNTGELFF	TGTGCCAGCAGCCCGGGACTAGCGACGAACACCGGGGAGCTGTTTTTT
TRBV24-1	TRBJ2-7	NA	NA	CATGTGTSGDEQYF	TGTGCCACCGGAACCGGGACTTCGGGCGACGAGCAGTACTTC
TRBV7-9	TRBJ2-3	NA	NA	CASRTGLWATDTQYF	TGTGCCAGCAGAACTGGACTTTGGGCCACAGATACGCAGTATTTT
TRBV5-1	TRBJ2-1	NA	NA	CASSRLLSYNEQFF	TGCGCCAGCAGTCGGTTGTTATCCTACAATGAGCAGTTCTTC
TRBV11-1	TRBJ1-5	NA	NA	CASSLGHNQPQHF	TGTGCCAGCAGCTTGGGACACAATCAGCCCCAGCATTTT
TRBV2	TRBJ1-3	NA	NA	CASTRPGLSGNTIYF	TGTGCCAGCACCCGACCCGGACTCTCTGGAAACACCATATATTTT
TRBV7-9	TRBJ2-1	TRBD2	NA	CASSEKVYMREGFYNEQFF	TGTGCCAGCAGCGAGAAAGTCTATATGCGGGAGGGATTCTACAATGAGCAGTTCTTC
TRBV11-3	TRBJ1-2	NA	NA	CASSLDRNYGYTF	TGTGCCAGCAGTTTGGACAGAAACTATGGCTACACCTTC
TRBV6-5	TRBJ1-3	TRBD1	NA	CASSLDRGRNTIYF	TGTGCCAGCAGCCTCGACAGGGGACGAAACACCATATATTTT
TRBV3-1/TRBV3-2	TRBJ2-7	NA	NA	CASSHRASSYEQYF	TGTGCCAGCAGCCACAGGGCTAGCTCCTACGAGCAGTACTTC
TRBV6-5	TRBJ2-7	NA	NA	CASSFRYEQYF	TGTGCCAGCTCGTTCAGGTACGAGCAGTACTTC
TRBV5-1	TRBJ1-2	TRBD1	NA	CASSGGGTGNYGYTF	TGCGCCAGCAGCGGGGGCGGGACAGGGAACTATGGCTACACCTTC
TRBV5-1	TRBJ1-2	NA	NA	CASSMPYKGYGYTF	TGCGCCAGCAGCATGCCTTACAAGGGGTATGGCTACACCTTC
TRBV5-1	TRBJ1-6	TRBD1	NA	CASSLGTGSSPLHF	TGCGCCAGCAGCCTCGGGACAGGGAGCTCACCCCTCCACTTT
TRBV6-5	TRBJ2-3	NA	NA	CASSYSRQRTDTQYF	TGTGCCAGCAGTTACTCGCGACAACGCACAGATACGCAGTATTTT